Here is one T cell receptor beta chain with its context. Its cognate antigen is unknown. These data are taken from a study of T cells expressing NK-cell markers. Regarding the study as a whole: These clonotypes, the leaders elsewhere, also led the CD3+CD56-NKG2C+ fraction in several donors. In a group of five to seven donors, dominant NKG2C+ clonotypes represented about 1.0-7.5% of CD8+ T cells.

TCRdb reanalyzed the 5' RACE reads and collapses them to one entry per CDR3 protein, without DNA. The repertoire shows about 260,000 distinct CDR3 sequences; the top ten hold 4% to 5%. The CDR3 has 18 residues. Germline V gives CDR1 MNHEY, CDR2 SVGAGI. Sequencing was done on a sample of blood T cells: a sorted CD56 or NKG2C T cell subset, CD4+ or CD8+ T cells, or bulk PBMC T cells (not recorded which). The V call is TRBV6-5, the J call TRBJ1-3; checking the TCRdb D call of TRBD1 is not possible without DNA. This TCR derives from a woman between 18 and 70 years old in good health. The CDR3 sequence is CASMGRRWGASLENTIYF.